This T cell receptor (beta chain) was sequenced during a study of beta chain features in type 1 diabetes. Study results and limitations: A pattern of fewer insertions and more deletions at VDJ junctions was seen in type 1 diabetes patients. Shorter TCRB CDR3s, moderately but significantly so, marked every one of the four CD4+ subsets in Type 1 diabetes patients.

By way of CD45RO/CCR7/CD25/CD127/CD95/CD27, the CD4+ regulatory, stem cell-like memory, central memory and naive cells were sorted. The CDR3 consists of 12 residues. V gave up 6 bases and J gave up 8 bases; unmatched junction bases: 6. Germline values: CDR1 MNHEY, CDR2 SVGAGI. Isolated RNA was reverse transcribed in full, so expressed TCRB transcripts were sequenced. The data were produced by immunoSEQ multiplex PCR, yet TCRdb's version contains in-frame clones alone and is incomplete. The top ten clones hold roughly 0.019% of a sample with about 240,000 clones, 14% of them seen once. Regarding this clone: Its antigen remains unknown.

Sequenced input: naive CD4+ T cells from blood. The origin of this receptor is a man aged 30 to 45 with type 1 diabetes. The chain has TRBV6-5 and TRBJ1-1, with 7 bases that match TRBD1. The CDR3 nucleotides are TGTGCCAGCAGCCTCGGACAGGCAGAAGCTTTCTTT. Protein sequence: CASSLGQAEAFF.